Included here is one T cell receptor beta chain sequence, with context. There are 16 residues in the CDR3. The V gene end was trimmed by 3 bases and the J gene end by 1 base; junction bases not matched to a gene: 6. The germline CDR1 and CDR2 sequences are SGHDN and FVKESK. The sample originates from a study of T cell responses to AZD1222 COVID-19 vaccine. Second-dose recipients at about 4 or about 12 weeks were treated as one pooled group. Libraries were prepared by immunoSEQ multiplex PCR; TCRdb keeps only in-frame clonotypes and omits some of them. The sample contains 150,000 to 200,000 clones, almost 90% of which appear only once.

The specimen comprised peripheral blood, sampled 28 days after the second AZD1222 dose. This TCR was recovered from an adult who received the AZD1222 COVID-19 vaccine. The chain couples TRBV14 to TRBJ2-3, with 8 bases aligning to TRBD2. CDR3 DNA sequence: TGTGCCAGCAGCCAGCGGGTGGGACTAGGCACAGATACGCAGTATTTT. Translated: CASSQRVGLGTDTQYF.